Sequencing of this T cell receptor (beta chain) was carried out in a study of T cell repertoires in cytomegalovirus infection. Across the study: Well-studied HLA-B-restricted CMV epitopes were used in the study alongside recently identified HLA-C-restricted ones.

CDR1 and CDR2 (germline): MNHNY, SVGAGI (reference sequence). This CDR3 is built from 16 residues. To note about this clonotype: Its target is not known. One end of the junction varies from germline; a read error may be responsible.

Via MiXCR, TCRdb re-called the reads, giving one row per CDR3 protein. The sample records fewer than 900,000 distinct CDR3 sequences, 25% to 35% being singletons. Findings and limits, study-wide: CMV-specific TCR beta clonotypes restricted by HLA-C were the ones dominating the ex vivo response.

Here the sequenced sample was cultured CD8+ T cells from PBMCs, taken from culture after CMV antigen stimulation. The source of this sequence is a human donor in good health (CMV status not recorded). Some clones in this sample may be carry-over from other donors' samples. The chain carries TRBV6-6 and TRBJ2-2, with D possibly being TRBD2 (5 bases). The CDR3 region is CSSSHPSGKNTGELFF. Written as DNA, the CDR3 is TGTTCCAGCAGTCACCCATCCGGGAAGAACACCGGGGAGCTGTTTTTT.